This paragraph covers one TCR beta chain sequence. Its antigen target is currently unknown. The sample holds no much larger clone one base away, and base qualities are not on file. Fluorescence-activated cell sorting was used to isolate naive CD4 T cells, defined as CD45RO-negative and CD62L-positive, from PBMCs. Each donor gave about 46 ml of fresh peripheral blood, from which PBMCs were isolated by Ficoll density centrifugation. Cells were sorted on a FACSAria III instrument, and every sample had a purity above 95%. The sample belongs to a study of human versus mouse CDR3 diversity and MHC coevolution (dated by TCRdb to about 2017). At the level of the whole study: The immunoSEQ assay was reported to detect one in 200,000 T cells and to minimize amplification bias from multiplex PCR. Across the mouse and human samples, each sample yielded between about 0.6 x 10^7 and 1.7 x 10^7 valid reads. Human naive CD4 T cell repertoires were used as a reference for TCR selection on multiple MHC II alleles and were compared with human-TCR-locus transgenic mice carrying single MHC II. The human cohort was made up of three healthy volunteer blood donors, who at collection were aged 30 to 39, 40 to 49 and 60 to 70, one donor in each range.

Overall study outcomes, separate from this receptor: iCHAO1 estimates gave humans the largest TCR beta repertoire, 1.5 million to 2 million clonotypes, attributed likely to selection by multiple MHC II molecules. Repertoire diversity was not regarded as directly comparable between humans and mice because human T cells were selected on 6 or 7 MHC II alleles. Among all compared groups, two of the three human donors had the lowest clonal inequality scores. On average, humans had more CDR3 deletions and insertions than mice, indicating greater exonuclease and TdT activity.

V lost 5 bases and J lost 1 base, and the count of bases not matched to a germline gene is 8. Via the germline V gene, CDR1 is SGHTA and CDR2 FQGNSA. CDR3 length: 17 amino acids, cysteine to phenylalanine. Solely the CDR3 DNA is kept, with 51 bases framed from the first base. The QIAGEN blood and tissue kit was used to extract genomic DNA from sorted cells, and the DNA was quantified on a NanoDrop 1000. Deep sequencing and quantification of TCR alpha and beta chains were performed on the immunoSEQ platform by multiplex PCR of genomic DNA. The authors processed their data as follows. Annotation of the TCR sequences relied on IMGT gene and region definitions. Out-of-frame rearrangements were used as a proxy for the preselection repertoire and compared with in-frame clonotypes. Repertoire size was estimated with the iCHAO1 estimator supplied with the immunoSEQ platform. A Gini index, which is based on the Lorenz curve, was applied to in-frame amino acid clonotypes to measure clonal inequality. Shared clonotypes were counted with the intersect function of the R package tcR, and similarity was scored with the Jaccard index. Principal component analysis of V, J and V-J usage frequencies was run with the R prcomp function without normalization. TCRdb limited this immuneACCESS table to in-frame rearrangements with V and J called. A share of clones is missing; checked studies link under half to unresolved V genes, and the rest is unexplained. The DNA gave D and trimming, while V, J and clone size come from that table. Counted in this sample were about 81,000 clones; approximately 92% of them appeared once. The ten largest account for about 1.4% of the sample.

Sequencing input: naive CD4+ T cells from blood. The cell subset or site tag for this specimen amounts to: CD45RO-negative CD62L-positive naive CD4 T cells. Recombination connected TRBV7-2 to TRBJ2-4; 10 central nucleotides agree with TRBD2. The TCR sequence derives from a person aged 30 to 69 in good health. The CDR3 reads CASSPSGGRGAKNIQYF. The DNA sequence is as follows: TGTGCCAGCAGCCCTAGCGGGGGCCGGGGGGCCAAAAACATTCAGTACTTC.